This TCR beta chain was observed in a study of T cell responses to AZD1222 COVID-19 vaccine. Findings and caveats of the study: Of the AZD1222 recipients, only 5 to 7 were seropositive at baseline. Repertoires were sampled only after the peak T cell response.

Assay used: immunoSEQ multiplex PCR; TCRdb lists only in-frame clones, some missing. The data contain some 110,000 clones, 88% of them singletons. V was cut by 6 bases and J by 0 bases, with 15 bases left in between. The CDR3 sequence is 15 residues long. Germline V gene data show CDR1 as LGHNA and CDR2 as YSLEER. In regard to this clone: Its specificity is unknown.

The origin of this receptor is an adult in good health. This specimen was peripheral blood, taken on day 0 of AZD1222 vaccination. The chain joins TRBV4-3 to TRBJ2-7, with unresolved D. The DNA of the CDR3 is TGCGCCAGCAGTGTGAGTGGAAGCAGCTCCTACGAGCAGTACTTC. The encoded protein is CASSVSGSSSYEQYF.